The sequence of this T cell receptor beta chain was determined in a study of blood T cell repertoires in COVID-19 (dated by TCRdb to 2019 to 2021). For the wider study: Samples covering the acute and convalescent phases of COVID-19 were provided by collaborators in the United States, Italy and Spain. The prospective study material was composed of cDNA or gDNA derived from T cells, B-cell-depleted T cells, or PBMCs. Subjects who had been exposed to COVID-19, were actively infected with it, or had recovered from it provided the deeply sampled blood TCRbeta repertoires that made up the dataset. The repertoires were released in a freely available public database intended as a resource for research on the immune response to SARS-CoV-2. Samples came from the ongoing ImmuneRACE study (first 160 participants) plus 1,254 subjects from 6 global collaborators. The sample metadata nearly always contained a de-identified subject ID, COVID-19 status, age in years and sex. HLA class I and class II types, where available, came from metadata supplied by the sample provider rather than from assay-based typing. Here is what the overall study found, with its caveats: The amount of clinical and demographic metadata varied by source and participant and was provided uncurated.

The immunoSEQ Assay, a bias-controlled multiplex PCR, was used to amplify TCRbeta CDR3 regions from genomic DNA. On the study's bioinformatics: Within the assay, amplification of reference gene primers was used to estimate how many nucleated cells each sample contained. Sequence reads were collapsed and filtered to measure the absolute abundance of every unique TCRbeta CDR3 rearrangement. For each sample, productive Simpson clonality was calculated as the square root of Simpson's diversity index across productive rearrangements. TCRdb obtained this table from immuneACCESS and retained in-frame rearrangements with V and J assigned. These tables miss some clones; where compared with another copy, unresolved V genes account for less than half of the shortfall, and the remainder is unexplained. V, J and clone size were drawn from that table, and D and trimming were deduced from the DNA. The sample has fewer than 350,000 clones on record, about 87% of them singletons. The ten largest clones take up around 9.9% of the sample.

A note on this clone: Its antigen remains unidentified. The input lacks base qualities; no much larger clone sits a single base away. Other DNA sequences in the same sample also yield this CDR3.

One collaborating source in Seattle enrolled patients while the patients were actively infected and followed the patients over time throughout the course of disease. Each collaborating institution followed its own protocols to collect whole blood in K2EDTA tubes. For TCRbeta analysis, collaborators shipped samples as frozen whole blood, isolated PBMCs, or DNA extracted from either of those sample types. CDR1 and CDR2 (SGDLS, YYNGEE) derive from the germline V gene. A distance of 6 bases separates the germline ends of V and J, which lose 1 base and 4 bases respectively. Reading from cysteine to phenylalanine, the CDR3 counts 13 amino acids. The entry retains the CDR3 DNA only, 39 bases that are in frame from base 1.

The TCR originated in a man aged 25 to 40 with COVID-19, enrolled during active disease. Sequencing was carried out using peripheral blood. The chain employs TRBV9 and TRBJ1-5, with TRBD1 perhaps the D gene, on 5 matching bases. The CDR3 corresponds to CASSVQGNQPQHF. In nucleotide form, the sequence is TGTGCCAGCAGCGTACAGGGTAATCAGCCCCAGCATTTT.